The sequence of this TCR beta chain was determined in a study of post-analysis software for immune sequencing data. There are 16 residues in the CDR3. With 6 bases clipped from V and 2 bases from J, the junction kept 9 bases outside the gene matches. This clonotype was seen more than once but under ten times. Its antigen is not identified. Study conclusions and caveats: With TRBV5-6, TRBV5-1 and TRBV20-1 included, a handful of TRBV segments were more frequent in patients than in controls. The normalized Chao1 diversity of multiple sclerosis patients was significantly lower than that of controls.

The library was made from cDNA and included unique molecular identifiers. Each sample of roughly 0.95 to 10 million input T cells yielded roughly 500,000 cDNA molecules, so each molecule approximated one T cell. TCRdb re-analysed the PCR reads in MiXCR, keeping a single row per CDR3 protein. Of hundreds of thousands of distinct CDR3 sequences in the sample, just under 30% were seen once. The rearrangement links TRBV12-3 or TRBV12-4 to TRBJ2-3; 9 bases are a match to TRBD2. Source material: blood. This TCR was sampled from a girl aged 5-17 years with multiple sclerosis. In DNA form, the CDR3 reads TGTGCCAGCAGCATCGTGACTAGCGGAGCCACAGATACGCAGTATTTT. Translating it yields CASSIVTSGATDTQYF.